This T cell receptor beta chain was profiled in a study of monozygotic twins with inflammatory bowel disease. Study-wide results and caveats: Fewer clonotypes were shared with others by IBD patients than by healthy twins, especially with disease activity. Different T cell subtypes could not be distinguished.

TCRdb processed the 5' RACE reads again and assigns one entry to each CDR3 protein, with no DNA. Its clone listing holds 350,000 to 400,000 distinct CDR3 sequences. The germline gives CDR1 LNHNV, CDR2 YYDKDF (reference sequence). The CDR3 is made up of 16 amino acids. Concerning this clonotype itself: Its cognate antigen is unknown.

The sequence derives from a human donor with ulcerative colitis or Crohn's disease, or a healthy co-twin of an affected twin (not recorded which). This sequence joins TRBV15 and TRBJ2-3; TCRdb calls TRBD2, which cannot be checked without DNA. The sequencing sample was made of blood. The chain's CDR3 is CATSSASGGTTDTQYF.